This T cell receptor beta chain was captured by sequencing in a study of shared clonotypes between healthy human individuals. General study points: Non-shared clonotypes displayed generation probabilities falling below those of clonotypes present in all four donors.

With respect to this clone: Antigen unknown. The sample carries other DNA sequences with the same CDR3.

The table came from immunoSEQ multiplex PCR; TCRdb's copy has only in-frame clones and leaves some out. The sample has more than 2,000,000 clones, 85% to 95% seen once. This TCR was recovered from a man aged 18 to 29 in good health. Specimen: naive CD4+ T cells sorted from blood. Indicated subset: CD45RA+ positively selected.

The CDR3 sequence is CASSSQGMNTEAFF. The CDR3, as DNA: TGCGCCAGCAGCTCTCAGGGCATGAACACTGAAGCTTTCTTT. The chain is built from TRBV5-1 and TRBJ1-1, with a weak D call TRBD1 (5 bases). Trimming shortened V by 3 bases and J by 0 bases, and 9 bases separated the two germline ends. From germline, CDR1 is SGHRS and CDR2 YFSETQ. The CDR3 totals 14 residues.